A single sample is the source of the 31 T cell receptor beta chains below, sequenced in a study of CD8+CD57+ T cells in acquired aplastic anemia. The patients chosen for sequencing had shown expansion of CD8+CD57+ cells (detected by flow cytometry). Genomic DNA, the template, was used for profiling of the TCR beta VDJ and CDR3. TCRdb called the reads again in MiXCR, with one record for every CDR3 protein. The sample yields approximately 180,000 distinct CDR3 sequences, around 48% seen once. Sequencing used sorted CD4+, CD8+, or CD8+CD57+ T cells (not recorded which) from PBMCs. These TCRs come from a human donor with aplastic anemia.

At least ten counts were recorded for this clonotype. This chain links TRBV9 with TRBJ1-1; D is ambiguous. Between the trimmed V and J ends, which lost 4 bases and 6 bases, there was a span of 22 bases. The CDR3 is made up of 16 amino acids. Per germline, CDR1 SGDLS and CDR2 YYNGEE. The CDR3 region has the DNA TGTGCCAGCAGCATAACCGGAGTACTCTCCTCGGCTGAAGCTTTCTTT. Amino acid sequence: CASSITGVLSSAEAFF.

The rearrangement uses TRBV6-4 and TRBJ2-1; 7 nucleotides match TRBD2. The CDR3 is 13 amino acids. V shed 6 bases and J 7 bases; nucleotides not matched to a gene: 6. Germline CDR1 MRHNA, CDR2 SNTAGT. The CDR3 DNA is TGTGCCAGCAGCCACGACGGGGGGAATGAGCAGTTCTTC. Translating it yields CASSHDGGNEQFF.

This clonotype was counted a few times. This chain uses TRBV24-1 with TRBJ2-1; no definite D call. Between the trimmed V and J ends, which lost 9 bases and 6 bases, there was a span of 17 bases. This CDR3 spans 14 amino acids. The germline CDR1 and CDR2 sequences are KGHDR and SFDVKD. CDR3 nucleotide sequence: TGTGCCACCGTTGGGGAACCCTTTCCCAATGAGCAGTTCTTC. Its protein is CATVGEPFPNEQFF.

For this clonotype: Relative to the germline gene, one junction end is altered; a read error may explain this. V is TRBV6-5 and J is TRBJ2-3, with TRBD2 identical over 10 bases. Germline CDR1 is MNHEY and CDR2 is SVGAGI. The length of the CDR3 is 15 residues. The CDR3 coding sequence is TGTGCCGGCAGTTACCGGACTAGCGGAGAAGATACGCAGTATTTT. This encodes CAGSYRTSGEDTQYF.

The gene calls are TRBV9 and TRBJ2-5, with 12 bases identical to TRBD1. The J segment lost 3 bases and the V segment lost 4 bases, leaving 4 bases of the junction unmatched. Per germline, CDR1 SGDLS and CDR2 YYNGEE. The CDR3 runs to 15 residues. The CDR3 coding sequence is TGTGCCAGCAGCCTGGGGACAGGGGGCAAAGAGACCCAGTACTTC. Translation gives CASSLGTGGKETQYF. Supplemented by reference TRBV9 and TRBJ2-5, the full variable domain reads DSGVTQTPKHLITATGQRVTLRCSPRSGDLSVYWYQQSLDQGLQFLIQYYNGEERAKGNILERFSAQQFPDLHSELNLSSLELGDSALYFCASSLGTGGKETQYFGPGTRLLVL.

The sample holds many counts of this clonotype. The J gene is TRBJ1-6, the V gene TRBV20-1; 9 positions agree with TRBD1. The germline gives CDR1 DFQATT, CDR2 SNEGSKA (reference sequence). This CDR3 is 14 amino acids long. Trimming cost V 4 bases and J 10 bases; bases outside gene matches: 8. The CDR3, as DNA: TGCAGTGCTACGGGACAGGGAAAGTCATCACCCCTCCACTTT. This gives the protein CSATGQGKSSPLHF.

Comment on this clonotype: This may be a read error, as it is one base from a much larger clone. No conserved phenylalanine or tryptophan is present at the end of the CDR3, so a read error is the likely explanation. This chain uses TRBV3-1 with TRBJ1-6, with D possibly TRBD1 on 6 matching bases. V was cut by 2 bases and J by 7 bases, with 15 bases left in between. There are 16 residues in the CDR3. From germline, CDR1 is LGHDT and CDR2 YNNKEL (reference sequence). CDR3 DNA sequence: TGTGCCAGCAGCCAATCCAAGGGGGGCTGGAATTCACCCCTCCACTGT. Protein: CASSQSKGGWNSPLHC.

This sequence joins TRBV4-1 and TRBJ1-5; D is unclear. This CDR3 contains 12 residues. Germline V gene lookup returns CDR1 MGHRA and CDR2 YSYEKL. With 1 base removed from V and 6 bases from J, the gap between germline ends came to 4 bases. DNA of the CDR3: TGCGCCAGCAGCCAAGCGGGTCAGCCCCAGCATTTT. Its protein is CASSQAGQPQHF.

The sample holds one count of this clonotype. The V gene is TRBV2, the J gene TRBJ2-7; 10 bases match TRBD2. The V gene's germline CDR1 is SNHLY and CDR2 FYNNEI. The length of the CDR3 is 12 residues. This CDR3 is CVQRLAGVEQYF. CDR3 DNA: TGTGTCCAGCGGCTAGCGGGAGTCGAGCAGTACTTC.

The chain carries TRBV2 and TRBJ2-5; unclear D gene. V lost 4 bases, J lost 2 bases, and 5 bases lay in between. The V gene's germline CDR1 is SNHLY and CDR2 FYNNEI. The CDR3 loop spans 12 amino acids. The CDR3, as DNA: TGTGCCAGCAGTGCCTTACAAGAGACCCAGTACTTC. Translation: CASSALQETQYF. Filled out from reference TRBV2 and TRBJ2-5, the complete variable domain reads EPEVTQTPSHQVTQMGQEVILRCVPISNHLYFYWYRQILGQKVEFLVSFYNNEISEKSEIFDDQFSVERPDGSNFTLKIRSTKLEDSAMYFCASSALQETQYFGPGTRLLVL.

V gene TRBV15 combines with J gene TRBJ2-5; possibly TRBD2 for D (7 bases). This CDR3 is built from 14 residues. V gave up 1 base and J gave up 5 bases, with 11 bases separating them. Looked up from germline, CDR1 is LNHNV and CDR2 is YYDKDF (reference sequence). CDR3 protein: CATSRVRGGETQYF. In DNA, the CDR3 is TGTGCCACCAGCAGAGTAAGGGGGGGTGAGACCCAGTACTTC. Full variable domain (rest looked up from reference TRBV15 and TRBJ2-5): DAMVIQNPRYQVTQFGKPVTLSCSQTLNHNVMYWYQQKSSQAPKLLFHYYDKDFNNEADTPDNFQSRRPNTSFCFLDIRSPGLGDTAMYLCATSRVRGGETQYFGPGTRLLVL.

CDR3 DNA: TGCAGTGCTAGAGTCTGGGGGGACAGCAATCAGCCCCAGCATTTT. It translates to CSARVWGDSNQPQHF. V gene TRBV20-1 combines with J gene TRBJ1-5, with D possibly matching TRBD1 (5 bases). Trimming stripped 1 base from V and 1 base from J, with 11 bases between. There are 15 residues in the CDR3. The germline V gene has CDR1 DFQATT and CDR2 SNEGSKA (reference sequence).

This clonotype was picked up many times. V and J are TRBV20-1 and TRBJ2-7; TRBD1 aligns across 11 bases. Germline loops: CDR1 DFQATT, CDR2 SNEGSKA (reference sequence). With 0 bases clipped from V and 6 bases from J, the junction kept 4 bases outside the gene matches. This CDR3 region has 14 residues. CDR3 nucleotide sequence: TGCAGTGCTAGAGACCCCGGGACAGGGGGCGAGCAGTACTTC. It yields the protein CSARDPGTGGEQYF.

The chain links TRBV10-3 to TRBJ1-1, with D tentatively TRBD1 (5 bases). Germline-derived CDR1 and CDR2 are ENHRY and SYGVKD. Deletions cut 7 bases from V and 4 bases from J, with 10 bases between. The CDR3 has 12 amino acids. As DNA, the CDR3 is TGTGCCATCAACGAGCAGGGCACTGAAGCTTTCTTT. Protein: CAINEQGTEAFF.

This clonotype came up many times. This chain joins TRBV5-4 and TRBJ1-2; 8 positions agree with TRBD1. Trimming cost V 1 base and J 7 bases; bases outside gene matches: 6. Germline assignment: CDR1 SGHNT and CDR2 YYREEE (reference sequence). CDR3 size: 14 residues. The CDR3 loop reads CASSLRRGRVGYTF. As DNA, the CDR3 is TGTGCCAGCAGCTTGCGCAGGGGGCGCGTTGGCTACACCTTC.

A word on this clonotype: A much larger clone differs from this one at a single base, so this may be a read error. The genes are TRBV20-1 and TRBJ1-5; perhaps TRBD1 as D (6 bases). Germline CDR1 DFQATT, CDR2 SNEGSKA (reference sequence). The CDR3 has 14 residues. CDR3: CSARSGDTNQPLHF. For the CDR3, the DNA is TGCAGTGCGAGAAGCGGGGACACAAATCAGCCCCTGCATTTT.

A few counts support this clonotype. V usage is TRBV20-1 and J usage is TRBJ1-3; D unresolved. The V and J ends lost 5 bases and 4 bases respectively, with 6 bases between them. The CDR3 sequence is 11 residues long. The germline V gene has CDR1 DFQATT and CDR2 SNEGSKA (reference sequence). Written as DNA, the CDR3 is TGCAGTGCTGCTCTAGGAAACACCATATATTTT. Protein: CSAALGNTIYF.

A note on this clonotype: This sequence may be a read error, since a much larger clone differs from it by one base. V is TRBV27 and J is TRBJ1-6; D is undetermined. Germline lookup yields CDR1 MNHEY and CDR2 SMNVEV (reference sequence). The CDR3 has 12 amino acids. CDR3 DNA: TGTGCCAGCAGTTCACTTAATTCACCCTTCCACTTT. Its protein is CASSSLNSPFHF.

CDR3 nucleotide sequence: TGTGCCAGCAAACTAGCCTGGGGGTCGGGCAGTGGAGCCTACGAGCAGTACTTC. It codes for CASKLAWGSGSGAYEQYF. The chain links TRBV11-2 to TRBJ2-7, with a weak D call TRBD2 (6 bases). CDR3 length: 18 amino acids. Trimming left V 7 bases short and J 2 bases short, with 27 bases between. The germline CDR1 and CDR2 sequences are SGHAT and FQNNGV.

A few counts support this clonotype. The chain recombines TRBV19 with TRBJ2-7; D remains ambiguous. CDR1 is LNHDA, CDR2 SQIVND, per germline (reference sequence). With 2 bases removed from V and 3 bases from J, the gap between germline ends came to 11 bases. There are 14 residues in the CDR3. The CDR3 region has the DNA TGTGCCAGTAGTATACAGTGGCCTCTCTACGAGCAGTACTTC. It encodes CASSIQWPLYEQYF.

The chain carries TRBV5-1 and TRBJ1-6; TRBD1 aligns across 7 bases. The CDR3 runs to 16 residues. The germline V gene encodes CDR1 SGHRS and CDR2 YFSETQ. V lost 0 bases, J lost 9 bases, and 9 bases stayed unmatched. The CDR3 protein is CASSLARQGWGSPLHF. CDR3 DNA: TGCGCCAGCAGCTTGGCGCGACAGGGTTGGGGTTCACCCCTCCACTTT.

V gene TRBV7-9 combines with J gene TRBJ2-7; a weak D match, TRBD2 (5 bases). With 5 bases removed from V and 1 base from J, the gap between germline ends came to 39 bases. Germline loops: CDR1 SEHNR, CDR2 FQNEAQ (reference sequence). This CDR3 spans 23 amino acids. The CDR3, as DNA: TGTGCCAGCAGCCAAGCAAGCGGCGGGCGAGGTAGGCTCGGTCCGTTGATATCCTACGAGCAGTACTTC. Its protein product is CASSQASGGRGRLGPLISYEQYF.

The chain links TRBV25-1 to TRBJ2-1; TRBD1 agrees at 7 bases. After removal of 4 bases from V and 1 base from J, the junction contained 4 bases not matched to a gene. The CDR3 extends over 15 amino acids. Per the germline V gene, CDR1 is MGHDK and CDR2 is SYGVNS. CDR3 region: CASSGQGRSYNEQFF. In nucleotides, the CDR3 is TGTGCCAGCAGTGGACAGGGTCGGTCCTACAATGAGCAGTTCTTC.

This clonotype was picked up one time. The chain has TRBV15 and TRBJ2-6, with a possible D match to TRBD1 (5 bases). V lost 0 bases to trimming and J lost 8 bases, with 8 bases between them. Germline V gene data show CDR1 as LNHNV and CDR2 as YYDKDF (reference sequence). The CDR3 length is 14 residues. The CDR3 reads CATSRDLGPNVLTF. Written as DNA, the CDR3 is TGTGCCACCAGCAGAGATTTGGGGCCCAACGTCCTGACTTTC.

This clonotype was observed at least ten times. V is TRBV6-1 and J is TRBJ2-7, with D possibly being TRBD1 (6 bases). V was clipped by 6 bases and J by 6 bases, with 21 bases between them. The CDR3 has 15 amino acids. Germline lookup yields CDR1 MNHNS and CDR2 SASEGT. CDR3 bases: TGTGCCAGCAGGGAGAGCAGGGGACGTTTATTCGAGCAGTACTTC. The encoded protein is CASRESRGRLFEQYF.

The chain uses TRBV11-2 and TRBJ1-5; D is uncertain. The CDR3 has 13 amino acids. Germline V gene lookup returns CDR1 SGHAT and CDR2 FQNNGV. Trimming stripped 5 bases from V and 3 bases from J, with 8 bases between. CDR3 sequence reads: CASSPNANQPQHF. CDR3 DNA sequence: TGTGCCAGCAGCCCCAACGCCAATCAGCCCCAGCATTTT.

Details on this clonotype: One end of the junction fails to match germline, which may point to a read error. This chain uses TRBV7-9 with TRBJ2-2, with D perhaps TRBD2 (6 bases). This CDR3 spans 15 amino acids. Germline loops: CDR1 SEHNR, CDR2 FQNEAQ (reference sequence). The CDR3 nucleotides read TGTGCCAGCAGCTTAGCGCGGGACGAACACCGGGGAGCTGTTTTT. It specifies CASSLARDEHRGAVF.

Regarding this clonotype: A much larger clone lies one base from this, so it may be a read error. It is likely a read error, because the conserved phenylalanine at the end of the CDR3 is missing. The CDR3 loop is CASSLKGNTGELFL. CDR3 DNA sequence: TGCGCCAGCAGCCTAAAGGGTAACACCGGGGAGCTGTTTCTT. This chain links TRBV5-1 with TRBJ2-2; no definite D call. CDR1 is SGHRS, CDR2 YFSETQ, per germline. V lost 4 bases and J 2 bases, leaving 9 bases between the germline ends. The CDR3 loop spans 14 amino acids.

In its sample, this clonotype was seen a few times. V is TRBV10-2 and J is TRBJ1-1, with D hard to call. V lost 2 bases and J 4 bases, leaving 17 bases between the germline ends. The length of the CDR3 is 16 residues. Looked up from germline, CDR1 is WSHSY and CDR2 is SAAADI. Written as DNA, the CDR3 is TGCGCCAGCAGTGAGCCCAAATCCGCAATTGGCACTGAAGCTTTCTTT. It encodes CASSEPKSAIGTEAFF.

About this clonotype itself: The germline gene is not matched at one end of the junction; a read error may be the cause. V and J are TRBV20-1 and TRBJ1-6, with 8 bases identical to TRBD1. Germline CDR1 reads DFQATT; CDR2 reads SNEGSKA (reference sequence). This CDR3 has 16 amino acids. The CDR3 region is CSARMSGQDYKSPLHF. The CDR3 DNA reads TGCAGTGCTAGGATGTCGGGACAGGATTATAAATCACCCCTCCACTTT.

A few counts support this clonotype. This chain uses TRBV7-9 with TRBJ2-1; D gene unclear. Trimming took 4 bases from V and 5 from J, leaving 9 bases between them. This CDR3 contains 13 residues. Germline CDR1 SEHNR, CDR2 FQNEAQ (reference sequence). The CDR3 is CASSSGRNNEQFF. The DNA of the CDR3 is TGTGCCAGCAGCTCCGGACGGAACAATGAGCAGTTCTTC.